The 5 T cell receptor beta chains below come from one sample, sequenced in a study of a mutant IDH1 vaccine in newly diagnosed glioma. Repertoires were generated with immunoSEQ multiplex PCR, while TCRdb's copy carries only in-frame clones and drops some. The repertoire holds about 30,000 clones, with over 70% as singletons. Time point here: baseline, week 1 (first vaccination visit). Treatment specified: pre-vaccination baseline after standard-of-care therapy. This specimen consisted of PBMCs, obtained from a glioma patient treated with radiotherapy, temozolomide or both. The receptors here all came from a young man with glioma.

The J gene is TRBJ2-7, the V gene TRBV12-5, with D unclear. The germline V gene has CDR1 LGHNT and CDR2 FRNRAP. The CDR3 loop spans 15 amino acids. V was trimmed by 7 bases and J by 1 base, leaving 17 bases between them. The CDR3 here is CASDLAWQTSYEQYF. CDR3 nucleotides: TGTGCTAGTGATCTGGCTTGGCAGACGTCCTACGAGCAGTACTTC.

This chain joins TRBV6-1 and TRBJ1-1; a possible D gene is TRBD1 (5 bases). The CDR3 length is 15 residues. CDR1 and CDR2 from the germline V gene are MNHNS and SASEGT. Trimming left V 2 bases short and J 4 bases short, with 14 bases between. This CDR3 reads CASSEQGGESTEAFF. The CDR3 DNA sequence: TGTGCCAGCAGTGAACAGGGTGGTGAGAGCACTGAAGCTTTCTTT.

The chain has TRBV11-3 and TRBJ2-3, with 10 positions matching TRBD2. Germline lookup yields CDR1 SGHNT and CDR2 YENEEA. The V segment lost 6 bases and the J segment 4 bases; nucleotides outside the gene matches: 4. This CDR3 is 14 amino acids long. In DNA form, the CDR3 reads TGTGCCAGCAGTGTCCTAGCGGGGGCAGATACGCAGTATTTT. Its translation: CASSVLAGADTQYF.

This chain joins TRBV11-2 and TRBJ2-7; TRBD1 aligns across 8 bases. V was pared by 7 bases and J by 5 bases, with 10 bases of the junction left unmatched. The germline V gene encodes CDR1 SGHAT and CDR2 FQNNGV. The CDR3 is 14 residues long. CDR3 loop: CASTPRTGRNEQYF. CDR3 in DNA: TGTGCCAGCACCCCACGGACAGGGAGAAACGAGCAGTACTTC.

The rearrangement joins TRBV30 to TRBJ1-1; no firm D call. The V end was cut by 4 bases, the J end by 1 base, with 10 bases between. Germline CDR1 GTSNPN, CDR2 SVGIG (reference sequence). The CDR3 totals 13 residues. DNA of the CDR3: TGTGCCTGGACTATGCATCAGAACACTGAAGCTTTCTTT. Amino acids: CAWTMHQNTEAFF.